Included here is one T cell receptor beta chain sequence, with context. Its specificity is unknown. These data come from a study of radiotherapy plus CTLA-4 blockade in lung cancer. Study at large: Objective responses were observed in 15% to 20% of patients, and disease control was achieved by just over 30%. Study observations and caveats: In blood, tumor-derived TCR clones expanded after radiotherapy plus ipilimumab. Early clonal dynamics of blood T cells, together with interferon-beta, were reported as the best response predictor.

Focal radiation plus CTLA-4 blockade with ipilimumab was administered to patients who had chemo-refractory metastatic non-small-cell lung cancer. Repertoires were generated with immunoSEQ multiplex PCR, while TCRdb's copy carries only in-frame clones and drops some. The sample has tens of thousands of clones, 63% seen once. This CDR3 contains 14 residues. CDR1 SGHTA and CDR2 FQGNSA come from the germline V gene. Deletions cut 4 bases from V and 0 bases from J, with 8 bases between. V and J are TRBV7-2 and TRBJ2-3; no clear D gene. The source is a human donor with non-small cell lung cancer who had a partial response to radiotherapy plus ipilimumab. Sequenced material: peripheral blood, taken from a patient treated with radiotherapy plus ipilimumab. CDR3 in amino acids: CASSSSPSTDTQYF. DNA of the CDR3: TGTGCCAGCAGCTCCTCTCCTAGCACAGATACGCAGTATTTT.